These 20 T cell receptor beta chains came from one sample sequenced in a study of cytomegalovirus exposure and HLA in healthy donors. The PCR had 60 Vbeta and 13 Jbeta primers. The table came from immunoSEQ multiplex PCR; TCRdb's copy has only in-frame clones and leaves some out. The sample has about 90,000 clones, roughly four fifths seen once; the top ten hold under 5.5%. The sample consisted of PBMCs. The receptors here all came from a woman aged 40 to 49 in good health and CMV-seropositive.

This clone was seen a handful of times. The gene calls are TRBV6-1 and TRBJ2-5; D is ambiguous. With the DNA end fitting TRBJ2-7 better, the J assignment may be wrong. The length of the CDR3 is 16 residues. Germline loops: CDR1 MNHNS, CDR2 SASEGT. The CDR3: CASSVGPLDGSYEQYF. For the CDR3, the DNA is TGTGCCAGCAGTGTTGGTCCTCTCGACGGGTCCTACGAGCAGTACTTC.

The rearrangement links TRBV9 to TRBJ2-7; 9 bases map to TRBD2. CDR3 size: 15 residues. Trimming removed 0 bases from V and 4 bases from J; junction bases left unmatched: 5. Per the germline V gene, CDR1 is SGDLS and CDR2 is YYNGEE. The CDR3 loop is CASSVASSGMYEQYF. DNA for the CDR3: TGTGCCAGCAGCGTAGCGTCTAGCGGGATGTACGAGCAGTACTTC.

In regard to this clone: A junction end diverges from the germline sequence, so it may reflect a read error. V is TRBV7-2 and J is TRBJ2-7, with 10 bases identical to TRBD2. The CDR3 is 15 residues long. Germline V gene lookup returns CDR1 SGHTA and CDR2 FQGNSA. DNA for the CDR3: TGTGCCAGCACCTTAACCGGGACTAGCGTCTACGAGCAGTACTTC. It translates to CASTLTGTSVYEQYF.

The chain employs TRBV2 and TRBJ2-5; D gene ambiguous. The V gene's germline CDR1 is SNHLY and CDR2 FYNNEI. This CDR3 has 13 amino acids. Trimming shortened V by 6 bases and J by 2 bases, and 10 bases separated the two germline ends. The CDR3 DNA is TGTGCCAGCAGCGTCGACTTGCAAGAGACCCAGTACTTC. Translation: CASSVDLQETQYF.

This clone was seen at least ten times. The gene calls are TRBV7-2 and TRBJ1-1; no clear D. Germline loops: CDR1 SGHTA, CDR2 FQGNSA. The CDR3 is 13 amino acids. V was clipped by 1 base and J by 3 bases, with 6 bases between them. As DNA, the CDR3 is TGTGCCAGCAGCTTAGTCACAGACACTGAAGCTTTCTTT. Its translation is CASSLVTDTEAFF.

The V gene is TRBV5-1, the J gene TRBJ2-5, with D maybe TRBD1 (6 bases). Trimming cost V 7 bases and J 4 bases, with 20 bases left between them. Per germline, CDR1 SGHRS and CDR2 YFSETQ. This CDR3 has 15 residues. CDR3 DNA: TGCGCCAGCGCTACACTTGGGGGCTTTGGAGAGACCCAGTACTTC. It codes for CASATLGGFGETQYF.

This clone was recorded only once. The rearrangement uses TRBV5-1 and TRBJ1-1, with 7 bases fitting TRBD1. The CDR3 is 15 amino acids. The V and J ends lost 3 bases and 5 bases, in that order; junction bases with no gene match: 10. Germline V CDR1 and CDR2: SGHRS, YFSETQ. The CDR3 loop reads CASSYSTGAGTEAFF. The DNA of the CDR3 is TGCGCCAGCAGCTATTCAACAGGGGCGGGGACTGAAGCTTTCTTT.

V gene TRBV15 combines with J gene TRBJ2-5, with TRBD2 identical over 8 bases. The J call may be incorrect, as the DNA end agrees better with TRBJ2-7. Germline V gives CDR1 LNHNV, CDR2 YYDKDF (reference sequence). CDR3 length: 14 amino acids. DNA for the CDR3: TGTGCCACCAGCCGTAGCGGGAACGACTACGAGCAGTACTTC. It specifies CATSRSGNDYEQYF.

The chain has TRBV7-6 and TRBJ2-1; TRBD2 agrees at 8 bases. Germline loops: CDR1 SGHVS, CDR2 FNYEAQ. V shed 1 base and J 3 bases; nucleotides not matched to a gene: 8. The length of the CDR3 is 17 residues. The CDR3 coding sequence is TGTGCCAGCAGCTTAGGTATGAGCGGGAGAGGCTACAATGAGCAGTTCTTC. It translates to CASSLGMSGRGYNEQFF.

The chain is built from TRBV27 and TRBJ1-4; 7 nucleotides agree with TRBD1. Germline loops: CDR1 MNHEY, CDR2 SMNVEV (reference sequence). This CDR3 is 14 amino acids long. Trimming removed 3 bases from V and 7 bases from J; junction bases left unmatched: 5. This chain's CDR3 is CASSFRGRGEKLFF. The CDR3 DNA sequence: TGTGCCAGCAGTTTTAGGGGGCGAGGTGAAAAACTGTTTTTT.

The rearrangement links TRBV19 to TRBJ1-6; no clear D. This CDR3 comprises 17 residues. Between the trimmed V and J ends, which lost 4 bases and 9 bases, there was a span of 22 bases. Germline V gives CDR1 LNHDA, CDR2 SQIVND (reference sequence). The CDR3 region has the DNA TGTGCCAGTAGTACCCGAGGGTTCGGGCTTTCGGGTTCACCCCTCCACTTT. As protein: CASSTRGFGLSGSPLHF.

The chain has TRBV5-1 and TRBJ2-2, with 7 bases matching TRBD2. The junction had 1 base not matched to a gene; V was cut back by 5 bases and J by 3 bases. The CDR3 consists of 13 residues. From germline, CDR1 is SGHRS and CDR2 YFSETQ. CDR3 in DNA: TGCGCCAGCAGTCGGGGGGACACCGGGGAGCTGTTTTTT. Its protein is CASSRGDTGELFF.

The chain couples TRBV9 to TRBJ2-1, with TRBD1 identical over 7 bases. The CDR3 runs 12 residues. Trimming removed 2 bases from V and 10 bases from J; junction bases left unmatched: 3. Germline lookup yields CDR1 SGDLS and CDR2 YYNGEE. CDR3 residues: CASSVNRGEQFF. The CDR3 DNA is TGTGCCAGCAGCGTGAACAGGGGAGAGCAGTTCTTC.

This clone was observed a single time. V is TRBV10-3 and J is TRBJ1-2; 11 bases map to TRBD1. CDR3 length: 13 residues. With 7 bases clipped from V and 11 bases from J, the junction kept 9 bases outside the gene matches. Germline V lookup: CDR1 ENHRY, CDR2 SYGVKD. For the CDR3, the DNA is TGTGCCATCACCAAGGGACAGGGGGATCGATACACCTTC. It specifies CAITKGQGDRYTF.

V is TRBV11-2 and J is TRBJ2-5; D gene uncertain. V lost 4 bases to trimming and J lost 4 bases, with 4 bases between them. The CDR3 consists of 11 residues. In germline, CDR1 is SGHAT, CDR2 FQNNGV. The CDR3 coding sequence is TGTGCCAGCAGCTCTCTAGAGACCCAGTACTTC. This encodes CASSSLETQYF.

The chain couples TRBV7-9 to TRBJ1-2; unclear D gene. This CDR3 is built from 15 residues. V lost 4 bases and J 4 bases, leaving 16 bases between the germline ends. Germline V gives CDR1 SEHNR, CDR2 FQNEAQ (reference sequence). The CDR3 loop is CASSSSGEGFYGYTF. CDR3 bases: TGTGCCAGCAGCTCCAGCGGTGAAGGCTTCTATGGCTACACCTTC.

The rearrangement uses TRBV5-6 and TRBJ1-5; 8 bases fit TRBD1. This CDR3 comprises 15 residues. J gave up 0 bases and V 4 bases, and 3 bases lay outside the gene matches. CDR1 SGHDT and CDR2 YYEEEE come from the germline V gene. CDR3 DNA: TGTGCCAGCAGCAGGGGACAGGATAGCAATCAGCCCCAGCATTTT. This translates into CASSRGQDSNQPQHF.

The chain uses TRBV6-6 and TRBJ2-7, with a possible D match to TRBD2 (5 bases). The CDR3 is 12 residues long. The germline gives CDR1 MNHNY, CDR2 SVGAGI (reference sequence). The V end lost 8 bases, the J end lost 3 bases, and 11 bases lay between the germline ends. In nucleotides, the CDR3 is TGTGCCAGCGGACCGGGGAACTACGAGCAGTACTTC. As protein: CASGPGNYEQYF.

This clone has a handful of counts. This chain connects TRBV6-5 to TRBJ2-7, with 9 bases matching TRBD1. The germline CDR1 and CDR2 sequences are MNHEY and SVGAGI. Trimming removed 2 bases from V and 3 bases from J; junction bases left unmatched: 2. This CDR3 has 14 residues. CDR3 region: CASSYRDRVYEQYF. The CDR3 nucleotides read TGTGCCAGCAGTTACCGGGACAGGGTCTACGAGCAGTACTTC.

This clone appeared once. V usage is TRBV11-3 and J usage is TRBJ2-7, with D tentatively TRBD2 (5 bases). Germline assignment: CDR1 SGHNT and CDR2 YENEEA. The ends were cut back, 5 bases at V and 4 bases at J, with 18 bases in the middle. The CDR3 has 15 residues. The DNA of the CDR3 is TGTGCCAGCAGCCCAGCGGTAGGGAGAAGGTACGAGCAGTACTTC. Translating it yields CASSPAVGRRYEQYF. The full variable domain, completed using reference TRBV11-3 and TRBJ2-7, is EAGVVQSPRYKIIEKKQPVAFWCNPISGHNTLYWYLQNLGQGPELLIRYENEEAVDDSQLPKDRFSAERLKGVDSTLKIQPAELGDSAVYLCASSPAVGRRYEQYFGPGTRLTVT.